This TCR beta chain was obtained from a study of blood T cell repertoires in COVID-19. Study information: PBMCs, B-cell-depleted T cells, or T cells were the source of the cDNA or gDNA that made up the material.

Libraries were prepared by immunoSEQ multiplex PCR; TCRdb keeps only in-frame clonotypes and omits some of them. The sample yields roughly 310,000 clones, about 88% seen once. The CDR3 contains 14 residues. V dropped 6 bases and J dropped 1 base, with 10 bases sitting between them. The germline V gene encodes CDR1 LNHDA and CDR2 SQIVND (reference sequence). Participants came from about two dozen US areas, aged about 18 to 100 years. Clinical histories supplied by participants themselves formed the basis of cohort assignment. Sequencing was done on a sample of PBMCs or T cells enriched from blood (not recorded which). The chain is built from TRBV19 and TRBJ1-5, with D maybe TRBD1 (6 bases). The TCR was taken from a man between 60 and 75 years old who had recovered from COVID-19. The CDR3 coding sequence is TGTGCCAGTAGCAGGGGAAGGAGCAATCAGCCCCAGCATTTT. Amino acids: CASSRGRSNQPQHF. Combining the CDR3 with reference TRBV19 and TRBJ1-5 gives the whole variable domain DGGITQSPKYLFRKEGQNVTLSCEQNLNHDAMYWYRQDPGQGLRLIYYSQIVNDFQKGDIAEGYSVSREKKESFPLTVTSAQKNPTAFYLCASSRGRSNQPQHFGDGTRLSIL.